Reported below is one TCR beta chain. Antigen specificity is unknown. There are 14 residues in the CDR3. V lost 4 bases and J lost 5; bases outside the gene matches: 8. From germline, CDR1 is SGHKS and CDR2 YYEKEE (reference sequence). This sample stems from a study of post-analysis software for immune sequencing data. Overall study: Multiple sclerosis in the patients followed relapsing-remitting, secondary progressive and progressive-relapsing courses.

Study results and caveats: Compared against controls, patients with multiple sclerosis displayed significantly lower normalized Chao1 diversity. TRBV5-6, TRBV5-1 and TRBV20-1 belonged to a set of roughly 5 TRBV segments that were more frequent in patients than controls. Pronounced co-clustering by F measure was evident among identically batched samples.

The authors incorporated unique molecular identifiers into the TCR beta cDNA libraries. Yield was some 500,000 cDNA molecules from 1 to 10 million T cells. Using its own MiXCR run on the PCR reads, TCRdb lists one record per CDR3 protein. The sample records approximately 460,000 distinct CDR3 sequences, roughly 45% being singletons. The TCR sequence derives from a girl aged 5-17 years with multiple sclerosis. The material sequenced was blood. V and J are TRBV5-5 and TRBJ2-7; 8 bases map to TRBD1. CDR3 in DNA: TGTGCCAGCAGCAAAGGACAGGGCCCTAACGAGCAGTACTTC. Its translation is CASSKGQGPNEQYF.